This T cell receptor (beta chain) appears in the sequencing data of a study of tumor and adjacent non-tumor tissue in lung cancer. The template was RNA from unsorted bulk tissue. This non-tumor lung sample came from over 3 cm beyond the tumor edge. V lost 5 bases and J lost 4; bases outside the gene matches: 11. The CDR3 is made up of 15 amino acids. From germline, CDR1 is SGHNT and CDR2 YENEEA. The library came from three nested PCR rounds adapted from ARM-PCR protocols. MiXCR, run by TCRdb on the multiplex PCR reads, gives a single entry per CDR3 protein. This sample has 100,000 or so distinct CDR3 sequences, with 65% found just once.

The chain is built from TRBV11-3 and TRBJ2-7, with 7 bases aligning to TRBD2. Sequenced input: distant non-tumor lung tissue. This TCR came from a man aged 25-45 years with non-small cell lung cancer. The CDR3 DNA follows: TGTGCCAGCAGCCCCCCGCTAGCGGCGAAATACGAGCAGTACTTC. Amino acid sequence: CASSPPLAAKYEQYF. Supplemented by reference TRBV11-3 and TRBJ2-7, the full variable domain reads EAGVVQSPRYKIIEKKQPVAFWCNPISGHNTLYWYLQNLGQGPELLIRYENEEAVDDSQLPKDRFSAERLKGVDSTLKIQPAELGDSAVYLCASSPPLAAKYEQYFGPGTRLTVT.